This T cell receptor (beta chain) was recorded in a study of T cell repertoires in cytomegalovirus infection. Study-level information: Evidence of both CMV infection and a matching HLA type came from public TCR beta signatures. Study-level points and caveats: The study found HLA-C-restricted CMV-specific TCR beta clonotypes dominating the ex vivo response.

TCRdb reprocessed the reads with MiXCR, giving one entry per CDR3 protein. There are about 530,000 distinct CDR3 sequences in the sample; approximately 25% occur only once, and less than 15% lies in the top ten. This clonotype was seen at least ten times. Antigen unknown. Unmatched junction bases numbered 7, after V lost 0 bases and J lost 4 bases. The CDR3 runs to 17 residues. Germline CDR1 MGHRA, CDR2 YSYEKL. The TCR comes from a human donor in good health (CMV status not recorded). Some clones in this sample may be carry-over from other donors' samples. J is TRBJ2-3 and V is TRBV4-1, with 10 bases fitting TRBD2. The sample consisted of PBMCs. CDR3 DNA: TGCGCCAGCAGCCAAGATCAGCCTAGCGGGAGATCAGATACGCAGTATTTT. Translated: CASSQDQPSGRSDTQYF.